These 17 T cell receptor beta chains were sequenced from one sample in a study of T cell changes during pregnancy in multiple sclerosis (dated by TCRdb to about 2019). Library creation used the immunoSEQ multiplex PCR assay. TCRdb stores this immuneACCESS table with in-frame sequences only. Part of the clones is absent; in the studies checked, under half of the shortfall reflects unresolved V genes, and no reason is known for the rest. Within this sample are approximately 110,000 clones, with roughly 92% of them counted one time only. The top ten clones comprise about 3.2% of the sample. Specimen: peripheral blood, collected after pregnancy. The receptors stem from a female donor with multiple sclerosis, enrolled in a pregnancy study.

This chain links TRBV14 with TRBJ1-4, with a possible D match to TRBD1 (6 bases). The ends were cut back, 2 bases at V and 11 bases at J, with 18 bases in the middle. The CDR3 length is 15 residues. The germline V gene has CDR1 SGHDN and CDR2 FVKESK. The CDR3 loop reads CASSQIRGGTGKLFF. CDR3 DNA sequence: TGTGCCAGCAGCCAAATCAGGGGAGGGACGGGGAAACTGTTTTTT.

V is TRBV28 and J is TRBJ1-5; D is ambiguous. Germline assignment: CDR1 MDHEN and CDR2 SYDVKM. Trimming pared 7 bases from V and 8 bases from J, leaving 12 bases between. The CDR3 is 12 amino acids. CDR3 loop: CASKEGNEPQHF. CDR3 sequence (DNA): TGTGCCAGCAAGGAGGGAAACGAGCCCCAGCATTTT.

This rearrangement joins TRBV10-3 to TRBJ1-2; 8 bases agree with TRBD1. Trimming removed 10 bases from V and 3 bases from J; junction bases left unmatched: 7. The CDR3 sequence is 13 residues long. CDR1 and CDR2 (germline): ENHRY, SYGVKD. CDR3 protein: CANRPGGDYGYTF. CDR3 nucleotide sequence: TGTGCCAACCGGCCAGGGGGCGACTATGGCTACACCTTC.

The J gene is TRBJ2-1, the V gene TRBV18; TRBD2 matches at 11 bases. The junction had 2 bases not matched to a gene; V was cut back by 3 bases and J by 7 bases. Germline V CDR1 and CDR2: KGHSH, LQKENI. This CDR3 has 14 residues. The CDR3 DNA is TGTGCCAGCTCACCTAGCGGGGGGGCGAATGAGCAGTTCTTC. It encodes CASSPSGGANEQFF. The full variable domain, in which reference TRBV18 and TRBJ2-1 provide the parts outside the CDR3, is NAGVMQNPRHLVRRRGQEARLRCSPMKGHSHVYWYRQLPEEGLKFMVYLQKENIIDESGMPKERFSAEFPKEGPSILRIQQVVRGDSAAYFCASSPSGGANEQFFGPGTRLTVL.

The CDR3 DNA sequence: TGTGCCAGCAGCTTAGATAGCAGGGTTGCGGAACTGTTTTTT. Its translation is CASSLDSRVAELFF. V and J are TRBV7-2 and TRBJ1-4, with D possibly being TRBD1 (5 bases). Germline-derived CDR1 and CDR2 are SGHTA and FQGNSA. The CDR3 is made up of 14 amino acids. V was clipped by 1 base and J by 12 bases, with 15 bases between them.

The rearrangement links TRBV18 to TRBJ2-1, with D perhaps TRBD1 (6 bases). The V end lost 1 base, the J end lost 9 bases, and 10 bases lay between the germline ends. This CDR3 is 13 amino acids long. CDR1 KGHSH and CDR2 LQKENI come from the germline V gene. This CDR3 reads CASSPLLGGEQFF. The DNA of the CDR3 is TGTGCCAGCTCACCACTGTTAGGGGGTGAGCAGTTCTTC.

The chain is built from TRBV7-2 and TRBJ2-6; the D gene is possibly TRBD2 (5 bases). Trimming cost V 7 bases and J 0 bases, with 13 bases left between them. CDR3 length: 16 amino acids. Germline V gives CDR1 SGHTA, CDR2 FQGNSA. The CDR3, as DNA: TGTGCCAGCACTCACACGGGGAACTCTGGGGCCAACGTCCTGACTTTC. This gives the protein CASTHTGNSGANVLTF.

This clone was seen just once. J is TRBJ2-3 and V is TRBV6-4, with 8 positions matching TRBD1. The V gene end was trimmed by 0 bases and the J gene end by 1 base; junction bases not matched to a gene: 0. CDR1 MRHNA and CDR2 SNTAGT come from the germline V gene. The CDR3 spans 15 residues. The CDR3 sequence: CASSDSGQGTDTQYF. In DNA form, the CDR3 reads TGTGCCAGCAGTGACTCGGGACAGGGCACAGATACGCAGTATTTT.

This rearrangement joins TRBV19 to TRBJ1-1, with D perhaps TRBD1 (6 bases). V was cut by 6 bases and J by 1 base, with 12 bases left in between. This CDR3 is 14 amino acids long. From germline, CDR1 is LNHDA and CDR2 SQIVND (reference sequence). The CDR3 coding sequence is TGTGCCAGTAGCCGGGGGGCGAAGAACACTGAAGCTTTCTTT. As protein: CASSRGAKNTEAFF.

The chain carries TRBV5-1 and TRBJ1-4, with a tentative D call TRBD1 (5 bases). The CDR3 consists of 15 residues. The germline V gene encodes CDR1 SGHRS and CDR2 YFSETQ. V lost 0 bases and J 4 bases, leaving 10 bases between the germline ends. This CDR3 reads CASSLGQGFNEKLFF. The CDR3 DNA reads as TGCGCCAGCAGCTTGGGGCAGGGATTTAATGAAAAACTGTTTTTT.

This rearrangement joins TRBV4-1 to TRBJ2-1, with TRBD1 identical over 8 bases. Germline assignment: CDR1 MGHRA and CDR2 YSYEKL. CDR3 size: 14 residues. The V segment lost 3 bases and the J segment 7 bases; nucleotides outside the gene matches: 5. The CDR3: CASSHYDRGNEQFF. CDR3 bases: TGCGCCAGCAGCCACTACGACAGGGGTAATGAGCAGTTCTTC.

This chain links TRBV19 with TRBJ2-3; 8 bases fit TRBD2. Unmatched junction bases numbered 7, after V lost 10 bases and J lost 1 base. Looked up from germline, CDR1 is LNHDA and CDR2 is SQIVND (reference sequence). The CDR3 length is 14 residues. CDR3 coding DNA: TGTGCCACAAGGAATAGCGGGGGCACAGATACGCAGTATTTT. Protein sequence: CATRNSGGTDTQYF.

This clone was found once. CDR3 nucleotides: TGTGCCAGCAGTGCTTGGGGGGTGGGCAATCAGCCCCAGCATTTT. This sequence encodes CASSAWGVGNQPQHF. This chain joins TRBV6-1 and TRBJ1-5, with D perhaps TRBD1 (5 bases). V gave up 4 bases and J gave up 2 bases, with 12 bases separating them. The CDR3 extends over 15 amino acids. CDR1 is MNHNS, CDR2 SASEGT, per germline.

The rearrangement links TRBV10-2 to TRBJ2-3; 7 bases line up with TRBD2. The CDR3 runs to 14 residues. CDR1 and CDR2 from the germline V gene are WSHSY and SAAADI. V lost 6 bases and J lost 1; bases outside the gene matches: 4. CDR3 amino acids: CASSPAGGTDTQYF. In nucleotides, the CDR3 is TGCGCCAGCAGCCCGGCGGGGGGCACAGATACGCAGTATTTT.

This chain connects TRBV4-1 to TRBJ2-1, with no clear D. Germline V CDR1 and CDR2: MGHRA, YSYEKL. V was clipped by 1 base and J by 0 bases, with 10 bases between them. The CDR3 is 16 amino acids. The CDR3 spells CASSQGRGSSYNEQFF. For the CDR3, the DNA is TGCGCCAGCAGCCAAGGTCGAGGAAGCTCCTACAATGAGCAGTTCTTC.

The CDR3: CASSLLREQYF. CDR3 DNA sequence: TGCGCCAGCAGCTTGTTGCGCGAGCAGTACTTC. The genes are TRBV5-1 and TRBJ2-7; D is ambiguous. CDR3 length: 11 residues. The V gene lost 1 base and the J gene lost 6 bases, with 5 bases spanning the gap. Germline V CDR1 and CDR2: SGHRS, YFSETQ. The complete variable domain, with remaining parts taken from reference TRBV5-1 and TRBJ2-7, reads KAGVTQTPRYLIKTRGQQVTLSCSPISGHRSVSWYQQTPGQGLQFLFEYFSETQRNKGNFPGRFSGRQFSNSRSEMNVSTLELGDSALYLCASSLLREQYFGPGTRLTVT.

The chain carries TRBV5-5 and TRBJ2-1, with D hard to call. This CDR3 contains 12 residues. V lost 4 bases to trimming and J lost 9 bases, with 11 bases between them. Germline V gene data show CDR1 as SGHKS and CDR2 as YYEKEE (reference sequence). CDR3 in amino acids: CASSRPLVEQFF. The CDR3 bases are TGTGCCAGCAGCCGTCCGCTAGTTGAGCAGTTCTTC.